The 25 T cell receptor beta chains in this list originate from one sample, sequenced in a study of cytomegalovirus exposure and HLA in healthy donors. The assay was immunoSEQ multiplex PCR, and TCRdb's table has in-frame clones only and misses some. The sample carries about 130,000 clones, just under 85% recorded once. Sequenced input: PBMCs. These receptor sequences come from a man aged 25-45 years in good health and CMV-seropositive.

V is TRBV10-2 and J is TRBJ2-7; tentatively, D is TRBD1 (6 bases). This CDR3 has 14 residues. Germline assignment: CDR1 WSHSY and CDR2 SAAADI. The V end was cut by 3 bases, the J end by 2 bases, with 11 bases between. CDR3 amino acids: CASSDWQGTYEQYF. The CDR3 DNA sequence: TGCGCCAGCAGTGATTGGCAGGGGACCTACGAGCAGTACTTC.

The V call is TRBV6-1, the J call TRBJ2-7, with 9 bases identical to TRBD1. CDR3 length equals 14 residues. Germline loops: CDR1 MNHNS, CDR2 SASEGT. The V and J ends lost 6 bases and 3 bases, in that order; junction bases with no gene match: 6. The CDR3 sequence: CASRAGTGNYEQYF. The CDR3 region has the DNA TGTGCCAGCAGAGCCGGGACAGGGAACTACGAGCAGTACTTC.

The table lists this clone with many counts. This chain links TRBV10-3 with TRBJ2-7; 10 nucleotides align to TRBD1. The CDR3 consists of 14 residues. Germline assignment: CDR1 ENHRY and CDR2 SYGVKD. Losses at the gene ends were 7 bases for V and 7 bases for J; bases not matched to a gene: 10. CDR3 in amino acids: CAITDGQGVWEQYF. Here the CDR3 DNA reads TGTGCCATCACCGATGGACAGGGGGTTTGGGAGCAGTACTTC.

V gene TRBV5-6 combines with J gene TRBJ1-4, with a possible D match to TRBD1 (6 bases). Germline V gives CDR1 SGHDT, CDR2 YYEEEE. There are 16 residues in the CDR3. The V and J ends lost 2 bases and 3 bases respectively, with 14 bases between them. In DNA, the CDR3 is TGTGCCAGCAGCTTCAGGGGCCTGCGGGCTAATGAAAAACTGTTTTTT. It translates to CASSFRGLRANEKLFF.

J is TRBJ2-3 and V is TRBV29-1, with 12 bases lining up with TRBD2. Trimming at V came to 4 bases and at J to 5 bases, leaving 4 bases not matched to a gene. The CDR3 loop spans 14 amino acids. Germline lookup yields CDR1 SQVTM and CDR2 ANQGSEA. Written as DNA, the CDR3 is TGCAGCGTTGCGCTAGCGGGGGGGATAGATACGCAGTATTTT. It translates to CSVALAGGIDTQYF.

The chain carries TRBV7-2 and TRBJ2-7; 7 bases are a match to TRBD2. V shed 1 base and J 1 base; nucleotides not matched to a gene: 4. The CDR3 runs 15 residues. Germline CDR1 reads SGHTA; CDR2 reads FQGNSA. DNA for the CDR3: TGTGCCAGCAGCTTAGATGGGACTACTTCCTACGAGCAGTACTTC. It codes for CASSLDGTTSYEQYF.

This clone was picked up a small number of times. J is TRBJ1-2 and V is TRBV7-3, with TRBD1 as a possible D gene (5 bases). This CDR3 has 13 amino acids. With 0 bases removed from V and 8 bases from J, the gap between germline ends came to 10 bases. Germline V gene data show CDR1 as SGHTA and CDR2 as FQGTGA. The CDR3 DNA follows: TGTGCCAGCAGCTTAACAGACAGCGAAGGCTACACCTTC. Protein sequence: CASSLTDSEGYTF. Full variable domain (outside the CDR3, taken from reference TRBV7-3 and TRBJ1-2): GAGVSQTPSNKVTEKGKYVELRCDPISGHTALYWYRQSLGQGPEFLIYFQGTGAADDSGLPNDRFFAVRPEGSVSTLKIQRTERGDSAVYLCASSLTDSEGYTFGSGTRLTVV.

V usage is TRBV4-1 and J usage is TRBJ2-3; 12 positions match TRBD2. Germline CDR1 and CDR2: MGHRA and YSYEKL. Trimming cost V 0 bases and J 0 bases; bases outside gene matches: 7. The CDR3 is 19 amino acids. CDR3 in amino acids: CASSQDLASGGVSTDTQYF. The CDR3 DNA reads TGCGCCAGCAGCCAAGATCTCGCTAGCGGGGGGGTAAGCACAGATACGCAGTATTTT.

The chain employs TRBV27 and TRBJ1-1; D uncertain. Germline V lookup: CDR1 MNHEY, CDR2 SMNVEV (reference sequence). This CDR3 region has 15 residues. V lost 8 bases, J lost 1 base, and 17 bases lay in between. CDR3 DNA sequence: TGTGCCAGCCGGAACGCGGGAGCCGAGAACACTGAAGCTTTCTTT. Protein sequence: CASRNAGAENTEAFF.

The V gene is TRBV7-9, the J gene TRBJ1-1, with TRBD1 as a possible D gene (6 bases). Germline CDR1 reads SEHNR; CDR2 reads FQNEAQ (reference sequence). The CDR3 spans 14 residues. V was cut by 3 bases and J by 6 bases, with 14 bases left in between. Here the CDR3 DNA reads TGTGCCAGCAGCTTGACAGGAGGACAACCTGAAGCTTTCTTT. It yields the protein CASSLTGGQPEAFF.

The rearrangement links TRBV30 to TRBJ1-2, with 8 bases that match TRBD1. The ends lost 8 bases at V and 4 bases at J; junction bases unmatched: 9. Germline CDR1 is GTSNPN and CDR2 is SVGIG (reference sequence). This CDR3 is built from 13 residues. The CDR3 nucleotides are TGTGCCGCACAGGACAGGGCTCGCTATGGCTACACCTTC. Residues: CAAQDRARYGYTF.

V gene TRBV19 combines with J gene TRBJ2-2; D ambiguous. This CDR3 region has 14 residues. With 6 bases removed from V and 1 base from J, the gap between germline ends came to 9 bases. Per the germline V gene, CDR1 is LNHDA and CDR2 is SQIVND (reference sequence). The CDR3 region is CASSPRRNTGELFF. The CDR3 nucleotides read TGTGCCAGTAGCCCGCGGAGGAACACCGGGGAGCTGTTTTTT.

This clone was picked up one time. The chain has TRBV2 and TRBJ1-5; 10 bases are a match to TRBD1. Per germline, CDR1 SNHLY and CDR2 FYNNEI. V shed 6 bases and J 9 bases; nucleotides not matched to a gene: 8. This CDR3 has 14 amino acids. CDR3 sequence reads: CASSLGQGGRPQHF. Here the CDR3 DNA reads TGTGCCAGCAGCTTAGGACAGGGGGGGAGGCCCCAGCATTTT.

J is TRBJ2-1 and V is TRBV7-6; 11 positions agree with TRBD2. Trimming took 1 base from V and 6 from J; bases not matched to a gene: 8. Germline V gives CDR1 SGHVS, CDR2 FNYEAQ. This CDR3 has 17 residues. The chain's CDR3 is CASSLGGLAGGGNEQFF. CDR3 sequence (DNA): TGTGCCAGCAGCTTAGGAGGGCTAGCGGGAGGAGGCAATGAGCAGTTCTTC.

The chain is built from TRBV20-1 and TRBJ1-4, with D hard to call. Trimming took off 8 bases at V and 8 bases at J, with 12 bases between the two ends. The CDR3 is 11 amino acids. Germline V gene lookup returns CDR1 DFQATT and CDR2 SNEGSKA (reference sequence). CDR3 in DNA: TGCAGTCTGATCAGAGGGGAAAAACTGTTTTTT. It encodes CSLIRGEKLFF.

The V call is TRBV5-1, the J call TRBJ2-1; 11 bases line up with TRBD2. Per germline, CDR1 SGHRS and CDR2 YFSETQ. CDR3 size: 16 residues. V lost 2 bases to trimming and J lost 3 bases; unmatched junction nucleotides: 4. DNA of the CDR3: TGCGCCAGCAGCTTAACTAGCGGGAGAAACTACAATGAGCAGTTCTTC. This sequence encodes CASSLTSGRNYNEQFF.

CDR3 in DNA: TGTGCCAGCAGCCCGACGACCGGACAGGGGAGAGGCTACACCTTC. Translating it yields CASSPTTGQGRGYTF. This chain connects TRBV9 to TRBJ1-2; TRBD1 agrees at 9 bases. CDR1 is SGDLS, CDR2 YYNGEE, per germline. Losses at the gene ends were 4 bases for V and 8 bases for J; bases not matched to a gene: 12. CDR3 length: 15 amino acids.

This clone was recorded once. The chain combines TRBV5-1 with TRBJ1-2, with D unresolved. In germline, CDR1 is SGHRS, CDR2 YFSETQ. The V gene lost 3 bases and the J gene lost 6 bases, with 12 bases spanning the gap. This CDR3 has 13 residues. CDR3: CASSSSLIHGYTF. CDR3 DNA sequence: TGCGCCAGCAGCTCGTCTCTAATACATGGCTACACCTTC.

The chain recombines TRBV7-2 with TRBJ1-2; 9 bases align to TRBD1. The CDR3 consists of 15 residues. With V trimmed by 1 base and J by 6 bases, 6 bases remained unmatched. CDR1 is SGHTA and CDR2 is FQGNSA in the germline V gene. CDR3 DNA: TGTGCCAGCAGCTTAGAGACAGGGGGACGGGATGGCTACACCTTC. This sequence encodes CASSLETGGRDGYTF.

This clone was seen once. The rearrangement links TRBV2 to TRBJ2-2; D possibly corresponds to TRBD1 (6 bases). Germline CDR1 reads SNHLY; CDR2 reads FYNNEI. Deletions cut 3 bases from V and 6 bases from J, with 11 bases between. This CDR3 contains 14 residues. The DNA of the CDR3 is TGTGCCAGCAGTGAGGGGGCCGGATCCGGGGAGCTGTTTTTT. Translating it yields CASSEGAGSGELFF.

CDR3 residues: CASMTGGRKTQYF. The CDR3 nucleotides are TGTGCCAGTATGACAGGGGGCAGAAAGACCCAGTACTTC. V and J are TRBV6-5 and TRBJ2-5; TRBD1 agrees at 10 bases. Trimming at V came to 9 bases and at J to 6 bases, leaving 7 bases not matched to a gene. Germline V gene data show CDR1 as MNHEY and CDR2 as SVGAGI. The CDR3 length is 13 residues.

The chain combines TRBV5-1 with TRBJ2-2, with 9 bases fitting TRBD2. This CDR3 has 15 amino acids. CDR1 SGHRS and CDR2 YFSETQ come from the germline V gene. Trimming removed 3 bases from V and 7 bases from J; junction bases left unmatched: 7. In DNA form, the CDR3 reads TGCGCCAGCAGCTACCTAGCGGGGCAGGGCGGGGAGCTGTTTTTT. Amino acid sequence: CASSYLAGQGGELFF. The full variable domain, completed using reference TRBV5-1 and TRBJ2-2, is KAGVTQTPRYLIKTRGQQVTLSCSPISGHRSVSWYQQTPGQGLQFLFEYFSETQRNKGNFPGRFSGRQFSNSRSEMNVSTLELGDSALYLCASSYLAGQGGELFFGEGSRLTVL.

The J gene is TRBJ2-1, the V gene TRBV6-6; the D is unclear. Germline V gene lookup returns CDR1 MNHNY and CDR2 SVGAGI (reference sequence). This CDR3 has 13 amino acids. Trimming removed 0 bases from V and 9 bases from J, with 9 bases in between. The CDR3 bases are TGTGCCAGCAGTTACTCGAGTTCTAGTGAGCAGTTCTTC. Translated: CASSYSSSSEQFF.

CDR3 sequence (DNA): TGTGCCAGCAGTTACTCGGGAGCAACGGACACAGATACGCAGTATTTT. This codes for CASSYSGATDTDTQYF. This sequence joins TRBV6-5 and TRBJ2-3; D might be TRBD2 (5 bases). The V end lost 0 bases, the J end lost 2 bases, and 12 bases lay between the germline ends. This CDR3 is 16 amino acids long. Germline V gene lookup returns CDR1 MNHEY and CDR2 SVGAGI.

The V gene is TRBV7-6, the J gene TRBJ1-6; 7 nucleotides match TRBD1. This CDR3 spans 15 amino acids. Germline CDR1 reads SGHVS; CDR2 reads FNYEAQ. After removal of 0 bases from V and 9 bases from J, the junction contained 5 bases not matched to a gene. The CDR3 here is CASSLAQGVGSPLHF. The DNA of the CDR3 is TGTGCCAGCAGCTTAGCCCAGGGGGTTGGTTCACCCCTCCACTTT. Based on the CDR3 plus reference TRBV7-6 and TRBJ1-6, the full variable domain is GAGVSQSPRYKVTKRGQDVALRCDPISGHVSLYWYRQALGQGPEFLTYFNYEAQQDKSGLPNDRFSAERPEGSISTLTIQRTEQRDSAMYRCASSLAQGVGSPLHFGNGTRLTVT.